Listed below are T cell receptor beta chains from one sample, sequenced in a study of T cells in localized non-small cell lung cancer. TCRdb keeps only in-frame clones here, not all; method: immunoSEQ multiplex PCR. The sample holds 960 or so clones, over 20% seen once. The input for sequencing was normal lung tissue next to the tumor, taken before any cancer treatment. All receptors derive from a woman aged 35 to 70 with stage III lung adenocarcinoma. Each CDR3 is given with its conserved first and last residue. A D gene is named only where the DNA matches it firmly. Clone size is not always given. Where it is, it says once, few, many or a class for expanded clones.

j_gene: TRBJ2-3
abundance: NA
len: 16
v_gene: TRBV23-1
d_gene: TRBD2
CDR3aa: CASSPGLAGVTDTQYF
CDR3nt: TGCGCCAGCAGCCCGGGACTAGCGGGAGTTACAGATACGCAGTATTTT

j_gene: TRBJ1-1
abundance: NA
len: 13
v_gene: TRBV29-1
d_gene: NA
CDR3aa: CSTLYGGGSEAFF
CDR3nt: TGCAGCACCCTGTACGGGGGCGGATCTGAAGCTTTCTTT

j_gene: TRBJ2-7
abundance: NA
len: 13
v_gene: TRBV9
d_gene: NA
CDR3aa: CASSVDTGNEQYF
CDR3nt: TGTGCCAGCAGCGTAGACACAGGGAACGAGCAGTACTTC

j_gene: TRBJ1-1
abundance: medium-sized
len: 16
v_gene: TRBV11-3
d_gene: NA
CDR3aa: CASSLGGEELNTEAFF
CDR3nt: TGTGCCAGCAGCTTGGGGGGGGAGGAGCTGAACACTGAAGCTTTCTTT

j_gene: TRBJ1-2
abundance: NA
len: 15
v_gene: TRBV6-8
d_gene: NA
CDR3aa: CASSYSSASTRGYTF
CDR3nt: TGTGCCAGCAGTTACTCCTCGGCCTCCACCAGAGGCTACACCTTC

j_gene: TRBJ1-4
abundance: few
len: 15
v_gene: TRBV6-8
d_gene: NA
CDR3aa: CASGGTREANEKLFF
CDR3nt: TGTGCCAGCGGGGGGACAAGGGAGGCTAATGAAAAACTGTTTTTT

j_gene: TRBJ2-5
abundance: few
len: 15
v_gene: TRBV11-3
d_gene: NA
CDR3aa: CASSAYSGPQETQYF
CDR3nt: TGTGCCAGCAGCGCGTACAGCGGGCCCCAAGAGACCCAGTACTTC

j_gene: TRBJ2-2
abundance: medium-sized
len: 15
v_gene: TRBV11-3
d_gene: NA
CDR3aa: CASSETVANTGELFF
CDR3nt: TGTGCCAGCAGCGAAACGGTTGCGAACACCGGGGAGCTGTTTTTT

j_gene: TRBJ2-5
abundance: NA
len: 17
v_gene: TRBV11-3
d_gene: TRBD2
CDR3aa: CASSLEGASGAGWTQYF
CDR3nt: TGTGCCAGCAGCTTAGAAGGGGCTAGCGGGGCTGGATGGACCCAGTACTTC

j_gene: TRBJ2-4
abundance: once
len: 15
v_gene: TRBV19
d_gene: TRBD2
CDR3aa: CASSIGTSGKNIQYF
CDR3nt: TGTGCCAGTAGTATAGGGACTAGCGGTAAAAACATTCAGTACTTC